Shown below are 14 T cell receptor beta chains from a single sample sequenced in a study of human T cells and chemical hapten exposure. As for time point: patch test 1, 2 weeks after DPC sensitization. Stated treatment: therapeutic diphenylcyclopropenone sensitization with weekly scalp DPC. In TCRdb, the RACE reads were re-called with MiXCR into one record per CDR3 protein. The table lists about 49,000 distinct CDR3 sequences, about 9% of them singletons, with 4% to 5.5% in the top ten. The specimen was whole blood, collected in connection with sensitization to the hapten diphenylcyclopropenone (DPC). Receptors were obtained from a woman between 50 and 59 years old with alopecia areata. Some clones in this sample may be carry-over from other donors' samples.

This clonotype was found many times. This sequence joins TRBV7-2 and TRBJ2-7; 10 nucleotides match TRBD2. J lost 0 bases, V lost 5 bases, and 4 bases had no gene match. CDR3 length: 15 residues. In germline, CDR1 is SGHTA, CDR2 FQGNSA. CDR3 coding DNA: TGTGCCAGCAGCCCGGGGACTAGCGACTCCTACGAGCAGTACTTC. Protein: CASSPGTSDSYEQYF. Full variable domain (remainder filled in from reference TRBV7-2 and TRBJ2-7): GAGVSQSPSNKVTEKGKDVELRCDPISGHTALYWYRQSLGQGLEFLIYFQGNSAPDKSGLPSDRFSAERTGGSVSTLTIQRTQQEDSAVYLCASSPGTSDSYEQYFGPGTRLTVT.

This clonotype was seen ten or more times. The V call is TRBV5-1, the J call TRBJ1-1; D not resolved. V dropped 3 bases and J dropped 4 bases, with 13 bases sitting between them. Looked up from germline, CDR1 is SGHRS and CDR2 is YFSETQ. The CDR3 runs 14 residues. CDR3 sequence: CASSWEPLGTEAFF. In DNA, the CDR3 is TGCGCCAGCAGCTGGGAGCCGCTGGGCACTGAAGCTTTCTTT.

The table lists this clonotype with many counts. This chain connects TRBV2 to TRBJ2-1; D call uncertain. This CDR3 contains 15 residues. Trimming cost V 1 base and J 0 bases, with 7 bases left between them. The germline gives CDR1 SNHLY, CDR2 FYNNEI. The CDR3 loop is CASSEDRSSYNEQFF. The CDR3 nucleotides read TGTGCCAGCAGTGAAGACAGAAGCTCCTACAATGAGCAGTTCTTC.

In this sample, this clonotype turned up many times. The rearrangement links TRBV2 to TRBJ2-1; 10 bases are shared with TRBD2. The V gene's germline CDR1 is SNHLY and CDR2 FYNNEI. This CDR3 is 15 amino acids long. The ends lost 7 bases at V and 10 bases at J; junction bases unmatched: 13. Here the CDR3 reads CASNPLAGATREQFF. CDR3 bases: TGTGCCAGCAATCCCCTAGCGGGAGCTACGAGGGAGCAGTTCTTC.

A few counts support this clonotype. The rearrangement uses TRBV29-1 and TRBJ1-2; D is perhaps TRBD1 (5 bases). From germline, CDR1 is SQVTM and CDR2 ANQGSEA. The V end was cut by 8 bases, the J end by 2 bases, with 9 bases between. The CDR3 covers 11 residues. The CDR3 nucleotides read TGCAGCCTCCGGGGGAACTATGGCTACACCTTC. It specifies CSLRGNYGYTF.

This chain connects TRBV18 to TRBJ1-3, with TRBD1 matching over 8 bases. V lost 4 bases to trimming and J lost 0 bases; unmatched junction nucleotides: 5. CDR1 is KGHSH, CDR2 LQKENI, per germline. The CDR3 loop spans 16 amino acids. CDR3 amino acids: CASSQDRGFSGNTIYF. As DNA, the CDR3 is TGTGCCAGCTCACAAGACAGGGGCTTCTCTGGAAACACCATATATTTT.

In its sample, this clonotype was seen many times. V usage is TRBV7-9 and J usage is TRBJ2-2, with 10 bases lining up with TRBD2. The V gene end was trimmed by 5 bases and the J gene end by 0 bases; junction bases not matched to a gene: 3. This CDR3 comprises 16 residues. Germline V gene lookup returns CDR1 SEHNR and CDR2 FQNEAQ (reference sequence). The CDR3 reads CASSALAGANTGELFF. CDR3 coding DNA: TGTGCCAGCAGCGCGCTAGCGGGAGCGAACACCGGGGAGCTGTTTTTT.

The genes are TRBV5-5 and TRBJ1-1; no clear D gene. The CDR3 spans 15 residues. CDR1 is SGHKS and CDR2 is YYEKEE in the germline V gene (reference sequence). With 5 bases removed from V and 0 bases from J, the gap between germline ends came to 14 bases. In nucleotides, the CDR3 is TGTGCCAGCAGACCGCAGGTGGCCTTGAACACTGAAGCTTTCTTT. Its translation is CASRPQVALNTEAFF.

The table lists this clonotype with many counts. This rearrangement joins TRBV12-3 or TRBV12-4 to TRBJ2-1; D is undetermined. The V end lost 2 bases, the J end lost 7 bases, and 15 bases lay between the germline ends. The CDR3 extends over 15 amino acids. In DNA form, the CDR3 reads TGTGCCAGCAGTTTATTCCTACTTTTAGTGAATGAGCAGTTCTTC. Translation gives CASSLFLLLVNEQFF.

At least ten counts were recorded for this clonotype. The rearrangement uses TRBV28 and TRBJ1-2; weak D call: TRBD1 (5 bases). The germline V and J ends were trimmed by 8 bases and 6 bases, with 16 bases remaining between them. The CDR3 has 13 residues. Germline V gene data show CDR1 as MDHEN and CDR2 as SYDVKM. The CDR3 is CASGSSRVHGYTF. CDR3 in DNA: TGTGCCAGCGGCTCCAGCAGGGTGCATGGCTACACCTTC.

This clonotype was seen more than once but under ten times. The chain is built from TRBV9 and TRBJ2-4; D remains ambiguous. Germline V lookup: CDR1 SGDLS, CDR2 YYNGEE. The CDR3 is 14 amino acids. Trimming removed 6 bases from V and 7 bases from J, with 17 bases in between. CDR3 amino acids: CASTPSQVGNIQYF. In DNA form, the CDR3 reads TGTGCCAGCACCCCAAGTCAGGTGGGCAACATTCAGTACTTC.

V gene TRBV5-1 combines with J gene TRBJ2-5; D is tentatively TRBD1 or TRBD2 (5 bases each). CDR1 and CDR2 from the germline V gene are SGHRS and YFSETQ. Trimming pared 0 bases from V and 2 bases from J, leaving 8 bases between. This CDR3 region has 14 residues. This chain's CDR3 is CASSLGDGQETQYF. The CDR3 nucleotides read TGCGCCAGCAGCTTGGGGGACGGACAAGAGACCCAGTACTTC.

This clonotype was recorded a few times. The chain couples TRBV2 to TRBJ2-1; a possible D gene is TRBD2 (5 bases). There are 15 residues in the CDR3. Trimming pared 2 bases from V and 6 bases from J, leaving 14 bases between. Germline V lookup: CDR1 SNHLY, CDR2 FYNNEI. This CDR3 is CASSERSGYANEQFF. The DNA of the CDR3 is TGTGCCAGCAGTGAAAGATCGGGATATGCCAATGAGCAGTTCTTC.

This clonotype appeared many times. The CDR3 nucleotides are TGTGCCAGCAGCTACGACAGGACGGGTAATTCACCCCTCCACTTT. As protein: CASSYDRTGNSPLHF. The chain carries TRBV7-9 and TRBJ1-6; tentatively, D is TRBD1 (6 bases). V lost 4 bases, J lost 6 bases, and 13 bases lay in between. There are 15 residues in the CDR3. Germline CDR1 SEHNR, CDR2 FQNEAQ (reference sequence).